The clone carrying this TCR beta chain showed up many times. A constant-region primer served to make TCR beta cDNA from 500 to 550 ng total RNA. Employing slightly modified ARM-PCR, three nested multiplex PCR rounds were run, and these gave rise to the TCR beta libraries. TRBV1-TRBV30 forward primers paired with a C-beta reverse primer drove the first two PCR rounds, ten to eleven cycles each. TCRdb passed the multiplex PCR reads through MiXCR, listing each CDR3 protein once. The table shows hundreds of thousands of distinct CDR3 sequences, with 65% occurring only once. CDR1 and CDR2 (germline): LGHNA, YNFKEQ. With 0 bases clipped from V and 7 bases from J, the junction kept 2 bases outside the gene matches. This CDR3 spans 15 amino acids. Alongside blood RNA obtained from unsorted whole blood, germline DNA was also extracted. This entry belongs to a study of tumor-infiltrating lymphocytes in primary liver carcinoma.

Sample: peripheral blood. This TCR was recovered from a man between 35 and 55 years old with primary liver carcinoma and hepatitis B virus infection. The genes are TRBV4-2 and TRBJ2-1; the match to TRBD2 covers 11 bases. The CDR3 sequence: CASSQEASGRNEQFF. The CDR3 DNA reads TGTGCCAGCAGCCAAGAGGCTAGCGGGAGGAATGAGCAGTTCTTC.